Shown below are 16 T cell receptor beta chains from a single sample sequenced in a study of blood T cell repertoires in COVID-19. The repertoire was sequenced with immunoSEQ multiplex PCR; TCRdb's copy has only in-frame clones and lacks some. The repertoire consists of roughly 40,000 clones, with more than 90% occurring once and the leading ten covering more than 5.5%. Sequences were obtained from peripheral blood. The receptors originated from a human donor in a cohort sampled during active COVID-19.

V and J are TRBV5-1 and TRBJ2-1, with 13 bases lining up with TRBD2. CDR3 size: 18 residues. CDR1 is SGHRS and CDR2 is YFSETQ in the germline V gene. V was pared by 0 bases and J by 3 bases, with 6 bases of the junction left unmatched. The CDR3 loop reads CASSLAVGTSGNYNEQFF. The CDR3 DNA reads TGCGCCAGCAGCTTGGCAGTTGGGACTAGCGGGAACTACAATGAGCAGTTCTTC. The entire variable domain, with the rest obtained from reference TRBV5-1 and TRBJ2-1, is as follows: KAGVTQTPRYLIKTRGQQVTLSCSPISGHRSVSWYQQTPGQGLQFLFEYFSETQRNKGNFPGRFSGRQFSNSRSEMNVSTLELGDSALYLCASSLAVGTSGNYNEQFFGPGTRLTVL.

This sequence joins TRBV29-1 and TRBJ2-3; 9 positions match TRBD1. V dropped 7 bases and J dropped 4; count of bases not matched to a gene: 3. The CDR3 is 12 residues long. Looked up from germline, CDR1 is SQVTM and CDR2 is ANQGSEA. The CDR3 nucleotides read TGCAGCGCGGACAGGGGTTCAGATACGCAGTATTTT. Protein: CSADRGSDTQYF.

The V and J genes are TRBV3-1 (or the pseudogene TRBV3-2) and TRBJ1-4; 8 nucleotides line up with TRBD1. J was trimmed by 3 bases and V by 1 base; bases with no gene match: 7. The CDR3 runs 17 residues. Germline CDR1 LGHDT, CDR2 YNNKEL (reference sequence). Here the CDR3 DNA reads TGTGCCAGCAGCCAAGCATCAGGGGGCGCAGCTAATGAAAAACTGTTTTTT. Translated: CASSQASGGAANEKLFF.

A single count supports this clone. The CDR3 coding sequence is TGTGCCAGCAGCATCCGGGGGGGCACCGGGGAGCTGTTTTTT. Protein: CASSIRGGTGELFF. The V gene is TRBV6-6, the J gene TRBJ2-2, with 8 bases aligning to TRBD2. CDR1 MNHNY and CDR2 SVGAGI come from the germline V gene (reference sequence). J gave up 4 bases and V 6 bases, and 4 bases lay outside the gene matches. The CDR3 loop spans 14 amino acids.

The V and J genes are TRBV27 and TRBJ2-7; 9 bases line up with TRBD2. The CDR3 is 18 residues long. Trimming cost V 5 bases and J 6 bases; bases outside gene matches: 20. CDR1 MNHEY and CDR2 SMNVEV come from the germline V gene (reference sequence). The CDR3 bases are TGTGCCAGCAGTCGAAACCCTCTCCGATCTAGCGGGACTACCGAGCAGTACTTC. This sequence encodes CASSRNPLRSSGTTEQYF.

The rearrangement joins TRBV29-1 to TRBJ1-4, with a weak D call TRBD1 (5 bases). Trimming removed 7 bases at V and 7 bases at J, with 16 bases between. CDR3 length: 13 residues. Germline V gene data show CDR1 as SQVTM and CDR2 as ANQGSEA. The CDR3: CSAGGGSGEKLFF. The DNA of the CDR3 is TGCAGCGCCGGTGGGGGGTCGGGTGAAAAACTGTTTTTT.

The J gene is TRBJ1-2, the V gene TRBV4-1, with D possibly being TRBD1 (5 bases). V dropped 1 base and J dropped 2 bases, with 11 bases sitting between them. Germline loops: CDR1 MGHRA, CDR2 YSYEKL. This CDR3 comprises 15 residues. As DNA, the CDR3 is TGCGCCAGCAGCCAAGGACAGATAATCAACTATGGCTACACCTTC. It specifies CASSQGQIINYGYTF.

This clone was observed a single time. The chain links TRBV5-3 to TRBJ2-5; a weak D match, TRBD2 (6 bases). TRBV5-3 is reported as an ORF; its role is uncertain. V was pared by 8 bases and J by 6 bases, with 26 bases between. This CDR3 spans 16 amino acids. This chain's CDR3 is CARPGGERYLNQTQYF. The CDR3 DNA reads TGTGCCAGGCCAGGCGGGGAGCGATACCTCAATCAGACCCAGTACTTC.

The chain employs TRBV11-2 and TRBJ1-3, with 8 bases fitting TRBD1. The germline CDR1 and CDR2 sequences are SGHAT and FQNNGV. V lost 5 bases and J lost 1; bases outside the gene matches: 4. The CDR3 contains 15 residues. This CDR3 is CASSPGQGSGNTIYF. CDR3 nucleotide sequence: TGTGCCAGCAGCCCCGGACAGGGATCTGGAAACACCATATATTTT.

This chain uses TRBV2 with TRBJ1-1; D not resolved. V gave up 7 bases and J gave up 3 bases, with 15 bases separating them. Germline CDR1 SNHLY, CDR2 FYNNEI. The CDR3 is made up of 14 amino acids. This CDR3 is CASINPLRDTEAFF. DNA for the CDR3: TGTGCCAGCATTAATCCCCTAAGAGACACTGAAGCTTTCTTT. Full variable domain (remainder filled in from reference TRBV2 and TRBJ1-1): EPEVTQTPSHQVTQMGQEVILRCVPISNHLYFYWYRQILGQKVEFLVSFYNNEISEKSEIFDDQFSVERPDGSNFTLKIRSTKLEDSAMYFCASINPLRDTEAFFGQGTRLTVV.

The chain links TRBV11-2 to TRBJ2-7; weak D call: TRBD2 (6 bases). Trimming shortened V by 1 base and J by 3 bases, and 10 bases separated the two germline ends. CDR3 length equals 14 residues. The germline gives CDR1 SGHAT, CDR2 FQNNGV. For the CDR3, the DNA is TGTGCCAGCAGCTTAGGCCTAGCGAACTACGAGCAGTACTTC. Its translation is CASSLGLANYEQYF.

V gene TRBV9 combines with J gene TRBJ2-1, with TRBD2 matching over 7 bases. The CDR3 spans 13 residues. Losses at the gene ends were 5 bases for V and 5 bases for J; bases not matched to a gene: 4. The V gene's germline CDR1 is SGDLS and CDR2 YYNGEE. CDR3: CASSREGNNEQFF. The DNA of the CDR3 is TGTGCCAGCAGTAGGGAGGGTAACAATGAGCAGTTCTTC.

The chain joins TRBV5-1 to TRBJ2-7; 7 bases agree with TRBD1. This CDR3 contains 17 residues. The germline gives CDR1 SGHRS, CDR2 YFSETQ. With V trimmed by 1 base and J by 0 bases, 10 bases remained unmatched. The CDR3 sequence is CASSLNSGPGGSYEQYF. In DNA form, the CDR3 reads TGCGCCAGCAGCTTGAATTCGGGGCCAGGGGGCTCCTACGAGCAGTACTTC. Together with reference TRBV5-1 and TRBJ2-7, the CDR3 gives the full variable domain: KAGVTQTPRYLIKTRGQQVTLSCSPISGHRSVSWYQQTPGQGLQFLFEYFSETQRNKGNFPGRFSGRQFSNSRSEMNVSTLELGDSALYLCASSLNSGPGGSYEQYFGPGTRLTVT.

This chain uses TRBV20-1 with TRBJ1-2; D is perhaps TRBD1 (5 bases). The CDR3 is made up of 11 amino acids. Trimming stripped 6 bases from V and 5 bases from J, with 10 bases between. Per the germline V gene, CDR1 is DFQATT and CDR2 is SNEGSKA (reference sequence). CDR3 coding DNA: TGCAGTGCAGGGGCAAATTATGGCTACACCTTC. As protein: CSAGANYGYTF.

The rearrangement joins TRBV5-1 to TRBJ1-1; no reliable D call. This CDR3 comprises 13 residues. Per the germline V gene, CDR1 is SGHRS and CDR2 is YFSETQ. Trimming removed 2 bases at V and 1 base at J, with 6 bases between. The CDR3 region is CASSLYRNTEAFF. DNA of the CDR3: TGCGCCAGCAGCTTATATAGGAACACTGAAGCTTTCTTT. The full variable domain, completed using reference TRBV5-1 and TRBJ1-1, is KAGVTQTPRYLIKTRGQQVTLSCSPISGHRSVSWYQQTPGQGLQFLFEYFSETQRNKGNFPGRFSGRQFSNSRSEMNVSTLELGDSALYLCASSLYRNTEAFFGQGTRLTVV.

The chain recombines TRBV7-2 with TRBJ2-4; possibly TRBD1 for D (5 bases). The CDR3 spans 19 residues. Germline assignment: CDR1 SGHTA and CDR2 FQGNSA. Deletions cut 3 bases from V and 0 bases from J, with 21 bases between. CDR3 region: CASSFRAKTSQLAKNIQYF. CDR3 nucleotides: TGTGCCAGCAGCTTCAGGGCGAAAACCTCCCAACTAGCCAAAAACATTCAGTACTTC. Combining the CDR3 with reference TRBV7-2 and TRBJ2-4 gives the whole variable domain GAGVSQSPSNKVTEKGKDVELRCDPISGHTALYWYRQSLGQGLEFLIYFQGNSAPDKSGLPSDRFSAERTGGSVSTLTIQRTQQEDSAVYLCASSFRAKTSQLAKNIQYFGAGTRLSVL.